The rows below give T cell receptor beta chains drawn from one sample of a study of blood T cell repertoires in COVID-19. Sequencing used immunoSEQ multiplex PCR; TCRdb keeps in-frame clones, though not all of them. The sample lists under 300,000 clones, roughly 88% occurring once. What was sequenced was peripheral blood. Receptors were obtained from a woman in her seventies with acute or convalescent COVID-19. Each CDR3 is given with its conserved first and last residue. Fields, in order: V gene, J gene, CDR3 protein.

V: TRBV7-5
J: TRBJ1-1
CDR3: CVRSSSQGRGIERNTEAFF

V: TRBV3-1/TRBV3-2
J: TRBJ1-3
CDR3: CASSQDSDSSGNTIYF

V: TRBV6-6
J: TRBJ2-7
CDR3: CASTTGSTYEQYF

V: TRBV6-5
J: TRBJ1-5
CDR3: CASAKQGMQPQHF

V: TRBV27
J: TRBJ1-1
CDR3: CASSLYRGTEAFF

V: TRBV10-3
J: TRBJ2-3
CDR3: CAIRREGNTDTQYF

V: TRBV2
J: TRBJ2-1
CDR3: CASRRGARGGAINEQFF

V: TRBV5-8
J: TRBJ2-7
CDR3: CAVTQGSYGSMMNEQYF

V: TRBV27
J: TRBJ2-2
CDR3: CASQGRAGYTGELFF

V: TRBV5-4
J: TRBJ1-2
CDR3: CASSRRDRESGYTF

V: TRBV3-1/TRBV3-2
J: TRBJ2-2
CDR3: CASSQVAGRGNTGELFF

V: TRBV29-1
J: TRBJ1-1
CDR3: CSVVTGVGEAFF

V: TRBV4-1
J: TRBJ1-4
CDR3: CASSQLTGGYEKLFF

V: TRBV5-1
J: TRBJ1-2
CDR3: CASSLQGSSYGYTF

V: TRBV6-5
J: TRBJ1-2
CDR3: CASSYTASGQGYGYTF

V: TRBV20-1
J: TRBJ2-3
CDR3: CSASTVASLPF

V: TRBV7-2
J: TRBJ1-5
CDR3: CASSLGRAPQPQHF

V: TRBV19
J: TRBJ1-2
CDR3: CASSTLQVWAPYGYTF

V: TRBV6-5
J: TRBJ1-1
CDR3: CASKQGTTNTEAFF

V: TRBV5-1
J: TRBJ1-4
CDR3: CASSLASTREKLFF

V: TRBV27
J: TRBJ1-2
CDR3: CASSLAASYGYTF

V: TRBV3-1/TRBV3-2
J: TRBJ1-5
CDR3: CASSQSGARNQPQHF

V: TRBV3-1/TRBV3-2
J: TRBJ2-1
CDR3: CASSQEGRPEFF

V: TRBV19
J: TRBJ1-5
CDR3: CASSIGGAAPSNQPQHF

V: TRBV11-2
J: TRBJ2-7
CDR3: CASSLDLQGYEQYF

V: TRBV3-1/TRBV3-2
J: TRBJ2-2
CDR3: CASRRIGGELFF

V: TRBV5-1
J: TRBJ2-2
CDR3: CASSLGWSPRTGELFF

V: TRBV5-1
J: TRBJ1-2
CDR3: CASADTPRYGYTF

V: TRBV5-1
J: TRBJ2-2
CDR3: CASSLGGGDTGELFF

V: TRBV20-1
J: TRBJ2-7
CDR3: CSVRSYEQYF

V: TRBV4-1
J: TRBJ2-6
CDR3: CASSQLKSGPGVLTF

V: TRBV11-2
J: TRBJ2-2
CDR3: CASSLGGGAGELFF

V: TRBV7-6
J: TRBJ2-5
CDR3: CASSLAGRGETQYF

V: TRBV19
J: TRBJ2-7
CDR3: CASSTPGQGITYEQYF

V: TRBV7-2
J: TRBJ1-1
CDR3: CASSLVGMNTEAFF

V: TRBV5-1
J: TRBJ2-1
CDR3: CASSVPTGGRQFF

V: TRBV12-5
J: TRBJ2-3
CDR3: CASAPGTSGEADTQYF

V: TRBV2
J: TRBJ1-2
CDR3: CASSFQYGYTF

V: TRBV2
J: TRBJ2-3
CDR3: CARRDSYTDTQYF

V: TRBV20-1
J: TRBJ2-7
CDR3: CSASIGGEEEQYF